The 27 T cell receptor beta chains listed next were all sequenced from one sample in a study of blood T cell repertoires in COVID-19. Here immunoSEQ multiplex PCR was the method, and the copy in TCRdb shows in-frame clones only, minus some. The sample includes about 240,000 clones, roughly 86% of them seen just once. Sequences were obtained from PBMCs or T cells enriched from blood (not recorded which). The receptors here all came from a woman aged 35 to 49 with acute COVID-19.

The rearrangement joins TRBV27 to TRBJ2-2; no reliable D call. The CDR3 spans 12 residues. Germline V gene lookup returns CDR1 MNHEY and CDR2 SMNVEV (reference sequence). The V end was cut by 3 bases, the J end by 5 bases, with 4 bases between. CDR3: CASSFGTGELFF. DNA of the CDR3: TGTGCCAGCAGTTTCGGGACCGGGGAGCTGTTTTTT.

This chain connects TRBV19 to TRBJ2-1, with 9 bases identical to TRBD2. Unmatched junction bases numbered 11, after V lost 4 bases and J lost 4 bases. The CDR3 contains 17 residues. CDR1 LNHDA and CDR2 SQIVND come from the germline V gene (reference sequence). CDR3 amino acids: CASSNHIAGDSYNEQFF. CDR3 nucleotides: TGTGCCAGTAGTAACCACATAGCGGGAGACAGTTACAATGAGCAGTTCTTC.

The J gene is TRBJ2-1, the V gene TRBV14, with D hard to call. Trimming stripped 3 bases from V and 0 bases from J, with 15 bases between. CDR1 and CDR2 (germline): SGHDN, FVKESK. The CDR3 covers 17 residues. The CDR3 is CASSHNPPPYSYNEQFF. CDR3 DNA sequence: TGTGCCAGCAGCCATAATCCTCCTCCCTACTCCTACAATGAGCAGTTCTTC.

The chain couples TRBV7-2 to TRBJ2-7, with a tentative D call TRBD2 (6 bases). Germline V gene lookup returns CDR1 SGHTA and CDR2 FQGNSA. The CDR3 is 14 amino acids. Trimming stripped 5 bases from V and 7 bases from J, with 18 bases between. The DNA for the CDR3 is TGTGCCAGCAGCCCTGGGGGGAGTCTATGGGAGCAGTACTTC. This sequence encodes CASSPGGSLWEQYF.

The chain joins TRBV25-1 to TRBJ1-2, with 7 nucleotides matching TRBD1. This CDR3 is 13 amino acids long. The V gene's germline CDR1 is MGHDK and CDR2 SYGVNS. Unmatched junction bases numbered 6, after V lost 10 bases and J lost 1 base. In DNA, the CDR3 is TGTGCCACCCGGGACAGCTTTAACTATGGCTACACCTTC. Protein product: CATRDSFNYGYTF.

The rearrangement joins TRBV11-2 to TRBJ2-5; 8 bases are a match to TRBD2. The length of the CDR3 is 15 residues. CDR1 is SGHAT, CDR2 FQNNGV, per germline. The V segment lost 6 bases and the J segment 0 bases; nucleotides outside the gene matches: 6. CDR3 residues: CASRKRESNQETQYF. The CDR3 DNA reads TGTGCCAGCAGGAAGCGGGAGAGTAACCAAGAGACCCAGTACTTC.

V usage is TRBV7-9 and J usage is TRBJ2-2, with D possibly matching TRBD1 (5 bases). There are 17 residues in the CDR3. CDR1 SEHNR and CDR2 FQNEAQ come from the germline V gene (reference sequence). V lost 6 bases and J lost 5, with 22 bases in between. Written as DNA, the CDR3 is TGTGCCAGCAGACCTAGGATGACAGAGGTCCCTACCGGGGAGCTGTTTTTT. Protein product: CASRPRMTEVPTGELFF.

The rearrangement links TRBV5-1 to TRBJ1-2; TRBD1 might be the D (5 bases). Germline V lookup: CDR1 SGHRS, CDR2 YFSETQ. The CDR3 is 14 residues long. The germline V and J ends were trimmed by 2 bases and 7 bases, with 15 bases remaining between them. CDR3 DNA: TGCGCCAGCAGCTTTTCGGGGGTTGGCTTTGGCTACACCTTC. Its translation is CASSFSGVGFGYTF.

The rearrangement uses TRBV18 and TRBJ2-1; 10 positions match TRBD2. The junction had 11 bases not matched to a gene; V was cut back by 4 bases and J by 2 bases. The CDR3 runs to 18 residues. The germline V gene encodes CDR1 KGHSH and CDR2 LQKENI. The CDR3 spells CASSRGASGSEAYNEQFF. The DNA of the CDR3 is TGTGCCAGCTCACGGGGGGCTAGCGGGAGTGAAGCCTACAATGAGCAGTTCTTC.

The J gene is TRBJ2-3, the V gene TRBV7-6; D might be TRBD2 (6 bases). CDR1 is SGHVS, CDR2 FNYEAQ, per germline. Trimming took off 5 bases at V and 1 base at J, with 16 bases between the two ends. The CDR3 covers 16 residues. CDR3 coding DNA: TGTGCCAGCAGCCTCCGCCTAGCGTCGGGCACAGATACGCAGTATTTT. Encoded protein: CASSLRLASGTDTQYF.

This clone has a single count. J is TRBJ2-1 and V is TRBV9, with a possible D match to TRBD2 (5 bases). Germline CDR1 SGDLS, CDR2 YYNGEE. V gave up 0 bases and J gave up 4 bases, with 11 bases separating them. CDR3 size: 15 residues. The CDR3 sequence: CASSVAGSLYNEQFF. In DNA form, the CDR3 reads TGTGCCAGCAGCGTAGCGGGGTCCCTATACAATGAGCAGTTCTTC.

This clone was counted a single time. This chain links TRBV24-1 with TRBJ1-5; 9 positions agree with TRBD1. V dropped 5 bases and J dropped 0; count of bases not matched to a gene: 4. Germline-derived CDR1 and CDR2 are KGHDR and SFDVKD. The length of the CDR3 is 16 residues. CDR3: CATSGGTGFSNQPQHF. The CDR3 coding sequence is TGTGCCACCAGTGGTGGGACAGGGTTTAGCAATCAGCCCCAGCATTTT.

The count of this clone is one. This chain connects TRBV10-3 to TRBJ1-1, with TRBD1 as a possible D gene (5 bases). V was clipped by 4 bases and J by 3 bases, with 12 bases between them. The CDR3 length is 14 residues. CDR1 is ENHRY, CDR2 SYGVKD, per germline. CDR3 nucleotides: TGTGCCATCAGTGGAGCAGGGTATCACACTGAAGCTTTCTTT. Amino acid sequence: CAISGAGYHTEAFF.

The CDR3 nucleotides are TGTGCCAGCAGTGAGTCGGTAGCGGACTACTACGAGCAGTACTTC. It is translated as CASSESVADYYEQYF. V is TRBV2 and J is TRBJ2-7; D is perhaps TRBD2 (6 bases). The CDR3 covers 15 residues. CDR1 SNHLY and CDR2 FYNNEI come from the germline V gene. Trimming pared 3 bases from V and 3 bases from J, leaving 15 bases between. The whole variable domain, remainder taken from reference TRBV2 and TRBJ2-7, is EPEVTQTPSHQVTQMGQEVILRCVPISNHLYFYWYRQILGQKVEFLVSFYNNEISEKSEIFDDQFSVERPDGSNFTLKIRSTKLEDSAMYFCASSESVADYYEQYFGPGTRLTVT.

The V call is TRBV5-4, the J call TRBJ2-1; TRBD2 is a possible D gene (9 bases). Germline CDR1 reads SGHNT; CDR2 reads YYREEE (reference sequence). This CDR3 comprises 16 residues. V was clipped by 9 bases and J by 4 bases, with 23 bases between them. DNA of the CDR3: TGTGCCACCGAAACAGGGGGGACTAGCCTTTACAATGAGCAGTTCTTC. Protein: CATETGGTSLYNEQFF. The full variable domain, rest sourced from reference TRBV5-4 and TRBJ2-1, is ETGVTQSPTHLIKTRGQQVTLRCSSQSGHNTVSWYQQALGQGPQFIFQYYREEENGRGNFPPRFSGLQFPNYSSELNVNALELDDSALYLCATETGGTSLYNEQFFGPGTRLTVL.

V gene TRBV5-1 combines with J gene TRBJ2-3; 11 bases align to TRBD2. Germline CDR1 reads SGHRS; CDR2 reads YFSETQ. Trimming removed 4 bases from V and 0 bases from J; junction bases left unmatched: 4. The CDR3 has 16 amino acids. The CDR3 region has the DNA TGCGCCAGCAGCCCCAGGACTAGCGGGAGCACAGATACGCAGTATTTT. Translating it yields CASSPRTSGSTDTQYF.

The CDR3 bases are TGCGCCAGCAGACAAGGGGATCAGCCCCAGCATTTT. This sequence encodes CASRQGDQPQHF. The chain recombines TRBV10-2 with TRBJ1-5; D may be TRBD1 (5 bases). Trimming took off 6 bases at V and 5 bases at J, with 8 bases between the two ends. Germline-derived CDR1 and CDR2 are WSHSY and SAAADI. This CDR3 spans 12 amino acids.

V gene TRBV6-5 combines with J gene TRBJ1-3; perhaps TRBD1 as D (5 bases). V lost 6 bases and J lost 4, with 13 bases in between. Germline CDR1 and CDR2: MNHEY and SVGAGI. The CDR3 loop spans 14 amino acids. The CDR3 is CASSLQGLGNTIYF. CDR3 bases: TGTGCCAGCAGCTTGCAGGGTTTGGGAAACACCATATATTTT.

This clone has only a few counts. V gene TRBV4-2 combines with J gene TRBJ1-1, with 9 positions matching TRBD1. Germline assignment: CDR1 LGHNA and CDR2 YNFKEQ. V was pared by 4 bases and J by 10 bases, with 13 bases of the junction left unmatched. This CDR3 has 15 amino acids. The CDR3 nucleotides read TGTGCCAGCAGCCCTCAAAGACAGGGGGGTTACGCAGCTTTCTTT. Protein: CASSPQRQGGYAAFF.

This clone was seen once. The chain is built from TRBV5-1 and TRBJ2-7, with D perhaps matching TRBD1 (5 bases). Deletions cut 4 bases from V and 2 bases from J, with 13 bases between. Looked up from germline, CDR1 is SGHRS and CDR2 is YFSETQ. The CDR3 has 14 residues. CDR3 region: CASSLDIKTYEQYF. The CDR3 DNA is TGCGCCAGCAGCCTGGACATAAAGACCTACGAGCAGTACTTC.

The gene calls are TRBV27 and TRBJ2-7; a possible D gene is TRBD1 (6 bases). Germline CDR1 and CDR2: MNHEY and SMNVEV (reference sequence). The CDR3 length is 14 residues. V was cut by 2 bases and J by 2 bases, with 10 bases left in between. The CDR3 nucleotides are TGTGCCAGCAGTTTACAGGGGCCTGCCTACGAGCAGTACTTC. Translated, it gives CASSLQGPAYEQYF.

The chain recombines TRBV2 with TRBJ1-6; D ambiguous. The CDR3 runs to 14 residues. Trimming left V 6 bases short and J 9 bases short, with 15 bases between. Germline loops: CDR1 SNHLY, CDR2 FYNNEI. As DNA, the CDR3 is TGTGCCAGCAGAGACTTAAAAGGAGGTTCACCCCTCCACTTT. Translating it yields CASRDLKGGSPLHF. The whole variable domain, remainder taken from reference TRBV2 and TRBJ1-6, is EPEVTQTPSHQVTQMGQEVILRCVPISNHLYFYWYRQILGQKVEFLVSFYNNEISEKSEIFDDQFSVERPDGSNFTLKIRSTKLEDSAMYFCASRDLKGGSPLHFGNGTRLTVT.

CDR3 loop: CASSPLNYSYNEQFF. The CDR3 DNA sequence: TGTGCCAGCAGCCCCCTAAACTACTCCTACAATGAGCAGTTCTTC. J is TRBJ2-1 and V is TRBV21-1; the table's D gene call, TRBD2, was not cross checked with the DNA. TRBV21-1 is designated a pseudogene. The CDR3 extends over 15 amino acids.

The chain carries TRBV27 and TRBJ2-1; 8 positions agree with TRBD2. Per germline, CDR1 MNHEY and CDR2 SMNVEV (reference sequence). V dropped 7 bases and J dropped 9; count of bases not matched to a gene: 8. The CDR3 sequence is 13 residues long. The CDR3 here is CASTPGLGSEQFF. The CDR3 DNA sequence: TGTGCCAGCACACCGGGACTAGGGTCTGAGCAGTTCTTC.

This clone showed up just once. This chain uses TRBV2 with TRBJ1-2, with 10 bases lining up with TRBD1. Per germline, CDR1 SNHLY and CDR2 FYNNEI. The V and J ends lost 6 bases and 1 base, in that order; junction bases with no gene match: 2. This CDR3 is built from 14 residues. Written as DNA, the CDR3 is TGTGCCAGCAGGGGACAGGGGAATAACTATGGCTACACCTTC. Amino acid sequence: CASRGQGNNYGYTF.

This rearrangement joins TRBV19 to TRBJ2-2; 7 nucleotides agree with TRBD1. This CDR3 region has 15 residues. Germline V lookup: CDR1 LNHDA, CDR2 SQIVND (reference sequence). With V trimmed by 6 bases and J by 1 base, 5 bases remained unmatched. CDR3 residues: CASRPTGRNTGELFF. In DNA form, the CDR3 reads TGTGCCAGTAGGCCGACAGGGAGGAACACCGGGGAGCTGTTTTTT.

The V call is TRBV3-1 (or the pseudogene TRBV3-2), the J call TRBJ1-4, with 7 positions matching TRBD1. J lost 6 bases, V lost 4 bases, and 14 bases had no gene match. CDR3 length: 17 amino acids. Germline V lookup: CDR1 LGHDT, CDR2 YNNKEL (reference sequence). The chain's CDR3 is CASSPRTGHWPDEKLFF. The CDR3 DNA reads TGTGCCAGCAGCCCGAGGACAGGACATTGGCCGGATGAAAAACTGTTTTTT.